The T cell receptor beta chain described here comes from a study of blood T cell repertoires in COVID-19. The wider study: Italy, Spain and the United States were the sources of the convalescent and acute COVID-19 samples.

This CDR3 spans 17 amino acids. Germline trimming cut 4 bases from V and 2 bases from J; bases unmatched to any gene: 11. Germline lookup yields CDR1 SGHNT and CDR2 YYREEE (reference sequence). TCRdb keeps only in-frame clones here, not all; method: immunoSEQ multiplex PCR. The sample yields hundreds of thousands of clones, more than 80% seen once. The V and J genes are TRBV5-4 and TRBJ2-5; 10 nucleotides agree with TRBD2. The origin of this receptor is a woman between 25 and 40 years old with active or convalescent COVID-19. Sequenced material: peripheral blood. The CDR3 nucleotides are TGTGCCAGCAGCCCTAGCGGGGGCCTCGTTGGGCAAGAGACCCAGTACTTC. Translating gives CASSPSGGLVGQETQYF.